This TCR beta chain comes out of a study of shared clonotypes between healthy human individuals. Original analysis: ImmunoSEQ output held junction-only sequences without quality scores, so filtering differed. The data were produced by immunoSEQ multiplex PCR, yet TCRdb's version contains in-frame clones alone and is incomplete. V, J and clone size reflect that table, while D and trimming were determined from the DNA. This table has about 530,000 clones, almost 97% appearing once. CDR3 length equals 16 residues. Germline CDR1 reads LNHDA; CDR2 reads SQIVND (reference sequence). The junction had 9 bases not matched to a gene; V was cut back by 3 bases and J by 4 bases.

This TCR was recovered from a woman aged 25 to 39 in good health. Sequencing was done on a sample of naive CD4+ T cells sorted from blood. The sample's subset: CD45RA+ positively selected. V gene TRBV19 combines with J gene TRBJ2-3, with TRBD2 matching 8 bases. This chain's CDR3 is CASSIGGRLLADTQYF. CDR3 bases: TGTGCCAGTAGTATTGGCGGGAGGCTCTTGGCAGATACGCAGTATTTT.